This TCR beta chain was obtained from a study of CD8 T cells in Susac syndrome. Negative isolation yielded the CD8+ and CD4+ T cells, while FACS enriched the TEMRA cells. Details on this clonotype: What it binds is unknown.

Findings and limits, study-wide: TCR sequencing and HLA analysis covered a relatively small number of individuals.

An input of roughly 0.5 to 1 ug of RNA was subjected to reverse transcription using random hexamers. Multiplex PCR with immunoSEQ amplified the TCR beta CDR3 across 54 Vbeta and 13 Jbeta. TCRdb analysed the immunoSEQ multiplex PCR reads with MiXCR anew, one entry per CDR3 protein. The data contain about 130,000 distinct CDR3 sequences, more than 90% of them singletons. Germline CDR1 and CDR2: DFQATT and SNEGSKA (reference sequence). V was cut by 3 bases and J by 2 bases, with 17 bases left in between. The CDR3 length is 15 residues. The TCR sequence derives from a human donor in good health. The chain joins TRBV20-1 to TRBJ2-7; D gene unclear. Specimen: CD4+ T cells from PBMCs. The CDR3 loop is CSASSAAMGTYEQYF. The CDR3 DNA reads as TGCAGTGCTAGTAGTGCGGCAATGGGGACCTACGAGCAGTACTTC.